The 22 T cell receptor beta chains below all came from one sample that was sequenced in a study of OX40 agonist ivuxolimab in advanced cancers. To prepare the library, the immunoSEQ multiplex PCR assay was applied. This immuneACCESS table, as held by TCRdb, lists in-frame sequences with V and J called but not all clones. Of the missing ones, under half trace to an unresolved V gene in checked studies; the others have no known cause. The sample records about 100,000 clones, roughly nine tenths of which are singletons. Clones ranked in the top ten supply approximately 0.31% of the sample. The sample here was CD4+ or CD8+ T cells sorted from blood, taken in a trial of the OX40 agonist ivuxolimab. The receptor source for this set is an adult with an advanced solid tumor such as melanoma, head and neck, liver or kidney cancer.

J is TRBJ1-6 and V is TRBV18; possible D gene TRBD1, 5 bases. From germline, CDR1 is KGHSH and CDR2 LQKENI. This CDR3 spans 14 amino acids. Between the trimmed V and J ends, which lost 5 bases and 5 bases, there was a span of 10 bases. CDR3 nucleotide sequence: TGTGCCAGCTCAAGAGGGGCTGATAATTCACCCCTCCACTTT. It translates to CASSRGADNSPLHF.

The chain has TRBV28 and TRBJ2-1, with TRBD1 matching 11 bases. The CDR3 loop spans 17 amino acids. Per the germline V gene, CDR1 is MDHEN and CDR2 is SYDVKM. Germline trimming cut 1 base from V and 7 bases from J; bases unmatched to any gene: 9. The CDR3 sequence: CASSLYGDRGFLNEQFF. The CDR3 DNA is TGTGCCAGCAGTTTATATGGGGACAGGGGGTTTTTGAATGAGCAGTTCTTC.

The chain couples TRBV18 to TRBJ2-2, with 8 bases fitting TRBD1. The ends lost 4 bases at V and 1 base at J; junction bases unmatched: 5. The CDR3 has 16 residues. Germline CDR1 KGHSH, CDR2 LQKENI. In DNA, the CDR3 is TGTGCCAGCTCACTTACTACAGGGGGGAACACCGGGGAGCTGTTTTTT. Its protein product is CASSLTTGGNTGELFF.

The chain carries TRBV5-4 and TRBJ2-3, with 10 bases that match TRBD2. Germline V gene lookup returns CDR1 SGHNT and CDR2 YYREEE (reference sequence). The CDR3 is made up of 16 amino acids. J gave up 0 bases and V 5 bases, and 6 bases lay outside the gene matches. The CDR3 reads CASRDASGSSTDTQYF. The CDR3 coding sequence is TGTGCCAGCAGGGACGCTAGCGGGAGTAGCACAGATACGCAGTATTTT.

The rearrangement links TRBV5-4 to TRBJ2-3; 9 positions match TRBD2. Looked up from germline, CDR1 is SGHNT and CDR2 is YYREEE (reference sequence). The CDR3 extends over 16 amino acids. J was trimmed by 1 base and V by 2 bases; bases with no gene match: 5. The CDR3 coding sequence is TGTGCCAGCAGCTTCGGCGGGAGGGCCGGCACAGATACGCAGTATTTT. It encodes CASSFGGRAGTDTQYF.

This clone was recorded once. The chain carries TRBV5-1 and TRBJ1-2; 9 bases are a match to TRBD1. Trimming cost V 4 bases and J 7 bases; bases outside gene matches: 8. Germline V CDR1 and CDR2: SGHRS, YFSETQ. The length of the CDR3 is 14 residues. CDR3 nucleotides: TGCGCCAGCAGCACGGGACAGGGCAGAATTGGCTACACCTTC. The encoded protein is CASSTGQGRIGYTF.

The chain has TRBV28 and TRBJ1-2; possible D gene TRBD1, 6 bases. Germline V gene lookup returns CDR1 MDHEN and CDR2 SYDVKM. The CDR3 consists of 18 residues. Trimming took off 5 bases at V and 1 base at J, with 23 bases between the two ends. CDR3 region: CASSTHGIGGLNNYGYTF. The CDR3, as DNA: TGTGCCAGCAGTACACACGGGATAGGGGGATTAAATAACTATGGCTACACCTTC.

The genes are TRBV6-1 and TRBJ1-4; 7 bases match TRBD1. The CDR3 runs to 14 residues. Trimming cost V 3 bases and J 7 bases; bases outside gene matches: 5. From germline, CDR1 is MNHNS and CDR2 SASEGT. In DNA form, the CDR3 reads TGTGCCAGCAGTGAGGGAGGGGGCCGTGAAAAACTGTTTTTT. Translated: CASSEGGGREKLFF.

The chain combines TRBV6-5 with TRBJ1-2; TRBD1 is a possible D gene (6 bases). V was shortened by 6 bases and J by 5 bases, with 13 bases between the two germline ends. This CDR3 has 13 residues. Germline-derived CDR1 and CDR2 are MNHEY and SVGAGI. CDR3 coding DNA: TGTGCCAGCAGAGTAGGACAGAAATATGGCTACACCTTC. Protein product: CASRVGQKYGYTF.

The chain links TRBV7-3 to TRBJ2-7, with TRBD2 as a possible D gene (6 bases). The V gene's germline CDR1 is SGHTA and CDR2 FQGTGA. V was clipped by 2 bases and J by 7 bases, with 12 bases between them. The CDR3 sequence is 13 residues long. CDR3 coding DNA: TGTGCCAGCAGCTTAGGCGGGGCGGAGGAGCAGTACTTC. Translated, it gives CASSLGGAEEQYF. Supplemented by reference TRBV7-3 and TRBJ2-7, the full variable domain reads GAGVSQTPSNKVTEKGKYVELRCDPISGHTALYWYRQSLGQGPEFLIYFQGTGAADDSGLPNDRFFAVRPEGSVSTLKIQRTERGDSAVYLCASSLGGAEEQYFGPGTRLTVT.

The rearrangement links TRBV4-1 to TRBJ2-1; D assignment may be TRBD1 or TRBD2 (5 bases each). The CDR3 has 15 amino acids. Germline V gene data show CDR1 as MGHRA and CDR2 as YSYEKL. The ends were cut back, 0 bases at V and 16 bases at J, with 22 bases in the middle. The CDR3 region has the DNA TGCGCCAGCAGCCAAGAGGGGGAAAGGGCCAGGGCGAGATTCTTC. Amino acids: CASSQEGERARARFF.

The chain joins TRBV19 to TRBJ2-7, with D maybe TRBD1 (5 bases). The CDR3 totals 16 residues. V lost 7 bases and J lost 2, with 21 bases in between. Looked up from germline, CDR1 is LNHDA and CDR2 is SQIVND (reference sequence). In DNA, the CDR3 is TGTGCCAGTAACCCGATAAATCAGGGAACTCCCTACGAGCAGTACTTC. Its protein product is CASNPINQGTPYEQYF.

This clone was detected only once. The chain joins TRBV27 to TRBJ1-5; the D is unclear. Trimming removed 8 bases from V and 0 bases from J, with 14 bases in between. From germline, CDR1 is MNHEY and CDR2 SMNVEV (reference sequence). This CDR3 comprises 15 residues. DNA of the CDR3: TGTGCCAGCGCGTTAAGTCTGGATAGCAATCAGCCCCAGCATTTT. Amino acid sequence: CASALSLDSNQPQHF.

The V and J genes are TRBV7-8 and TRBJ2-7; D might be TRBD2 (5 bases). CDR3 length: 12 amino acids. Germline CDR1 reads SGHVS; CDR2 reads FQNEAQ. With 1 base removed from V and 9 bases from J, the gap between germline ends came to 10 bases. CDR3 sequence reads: CASSLVLAGQYF. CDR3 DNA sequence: TGTGCCAGCAGCTTAGTGCTGGCGGGGCAGTACTTC.

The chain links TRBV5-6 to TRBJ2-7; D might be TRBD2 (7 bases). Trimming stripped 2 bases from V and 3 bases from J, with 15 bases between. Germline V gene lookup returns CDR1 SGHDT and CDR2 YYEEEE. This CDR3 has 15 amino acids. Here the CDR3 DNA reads TGTGCCAGCAGCTTCTTTACAGGGAGGGACTACGAGCAGTACTTC. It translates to CASSFFTGRDYEQYF.

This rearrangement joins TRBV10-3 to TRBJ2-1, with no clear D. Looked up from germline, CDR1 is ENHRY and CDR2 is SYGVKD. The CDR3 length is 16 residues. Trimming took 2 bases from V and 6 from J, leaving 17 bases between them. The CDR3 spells CAISEGAIYPSNEQFF. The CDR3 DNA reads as TGTGCCATCAGTGAGGGTGCGATCTACCCCTCCAATGAGCAGTTCTTC.

The CDR3 DNA follows: TGTGCCAGCAGCGACAGTCTCCACGCCTATGGCTACACCTTC. Its protein product is CASSDSLHAYGYTF. The V call is TRBV2, the J call TRBJ1-2; D is possibly TRBD1 (5 bases). The CDR3 extends over 14 amino acids. Germline CDR1 and CDR2: SNHLY and FYNNEI. V was pared by 6 bases and J by 4 bases, with 15 bases between.

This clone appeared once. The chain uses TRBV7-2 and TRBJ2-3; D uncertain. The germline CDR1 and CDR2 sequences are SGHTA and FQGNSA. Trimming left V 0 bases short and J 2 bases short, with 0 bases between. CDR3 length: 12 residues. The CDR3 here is CASSLATDTQYF. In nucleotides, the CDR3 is TGTGCCAGCAGCTTAGCCACAGATACGCAGTATTTT.

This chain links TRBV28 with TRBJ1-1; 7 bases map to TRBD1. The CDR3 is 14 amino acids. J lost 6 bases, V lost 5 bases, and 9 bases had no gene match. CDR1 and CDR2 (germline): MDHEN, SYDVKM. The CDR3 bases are TGTGCCAGCAGTCTTACAGGGGCTAAGCCTGAAGCTTTCTTT. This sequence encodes CASSLTGAKPEAFF.

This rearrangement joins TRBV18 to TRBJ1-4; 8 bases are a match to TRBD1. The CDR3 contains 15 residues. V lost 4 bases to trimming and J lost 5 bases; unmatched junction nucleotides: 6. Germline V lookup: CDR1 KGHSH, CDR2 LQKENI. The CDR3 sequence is CASSLGQGGNEKLFF. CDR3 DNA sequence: TGTGCCAGCTCACTAGGACAGGGAGGAAATGAAAAACTGTTTTTT. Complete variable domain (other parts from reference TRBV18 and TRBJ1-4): NAGVMQNPRHLVRRRGQEARLRCSPMKGHSHVYWYRQLPEEGLKFMVYLQKENIIDESGMPKERFSAEFPKEGPSILRIQQVVRGDSAAYFCASSLGQGGNEKLFFGSGTQLSVL.

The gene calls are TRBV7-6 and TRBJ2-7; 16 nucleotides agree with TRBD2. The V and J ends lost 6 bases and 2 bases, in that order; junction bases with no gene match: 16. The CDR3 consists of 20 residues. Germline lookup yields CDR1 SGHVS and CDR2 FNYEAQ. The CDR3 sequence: CASSQDPGTSGRAWAYEQYF. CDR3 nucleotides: TGTGCCAGCAGTCAAGACCCCGGGACTAGCGGGAGGGCTTGGGCCTACGAGCAGTACTTC.

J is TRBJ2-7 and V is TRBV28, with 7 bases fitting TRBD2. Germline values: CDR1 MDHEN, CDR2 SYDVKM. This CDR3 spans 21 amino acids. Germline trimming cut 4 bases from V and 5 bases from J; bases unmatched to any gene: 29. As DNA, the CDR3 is TGTGCCAGCAGTTCCCACTCGAGAAAAGCGGGACGGCACCTAGGGCAGGACGAGCAGTACTTC. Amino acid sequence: CASSSHSRKAGRHLGQDEQYF.